This TCR beta chain came from a study of blood T cell repertoires in COVID-19. Study at large: COVID-19 samples, acute and convalescent, were from the United States, Italy and Spain.

This clone was picked up one time. Trimming took off 4 bases at V and 0 bases at J, with 8 bases between the two ends. From germline, CDR1 is SGHRS and CDR2 YFSETQ. The CDR3 spans 14 residues. Method: immunoSEQ multiplex PCR; TCRdb's copy keeps in-frame clones and lacks some. Of some 120,000 clones detected, about four fifths appear once; the ten largest clones hold approximately 6.3%. The origin of this receptor is a man older than 75 with active or convalescent COVID-19. The sample taken for sequencing was peripheral blood. The rearrangement joins TRBV5-1 to TRBJ1-3, with D maybe TRBD1 (6 bases). Here the CDR3 reads CASSRTDSGNTIYF. The CDR3 nucleotides are TGCGCCAGCAGCCGGACAGACTCTGGAAACACCATATATTTT.